This T cell receptor beta chain was identified in a study of blood T cell repertoires in COVID-19 (dated by TCRdb to about 2020). About the investigation overall: The collaborator samples originated in the United States, Italy and Spain and spanned the acute and convalescent phases of COVID-19. Samples came from the ongoing ImmuneRACE study (first 160 participants) plus 1,254 subjects from 6 global collaborators. Where HLA class I and class II types were available, the types were taken from metadata supplied by the sample provider, not from assay-based typing. The material from the prospective study consisted of cDNA or gDNA derived from T cells, B-cell-depleted T cells, or PBMCs. The repertoires were released in a freely available public database meant as a resource for research on the immune response to SARS-CoV-2. Deeply sampled blood TCRbeta repertoires from subjects exposed to, actively infected with, or recovered from COVID-19 were included in the dataset. Nearly every sample came with metadata listing a de-identified subject ID, COVID-19 status, age in years and sex. Points the paper makes about the study in general: The quantity of clinical and demographic metadata differed by source and by participant and was supplied without curation.

CDR1 and CDR2, per the germline V gene, are ENHRY and SYGVKD. Reading from cysteine to phenylalanine, the CDR3 counts 11 amino acids. This entry keeps only the CDR3 DNA: 33 bases, framed from base 1. V and J are truncated by 9 bases and 8 bases respectively, leaving an intervening sequence of 13 bases. In the prospective study, participants were about 18 to 89 years old, resided in about two dozen geographic areas of the United States, and were enrolled through a virtual design. In the prospective study, cohorts were assigned on the basis of participant-reported clinical history obtained from a screening survey and a study questionnaire. Recovered participants in ImmuneRACE Cohort 3 were defined by two consecutive negative NP/OP PCR tests, clearance by a healthcare professional, or resolution of symptoms. Each participant in the prospective study had whole blood, serum and a nasopharyngeal or oropharyngeal swab collected by mobile phlebotomists. Over an approximately 2-month period, participants in the prospective study had the option of providing additional blood draws and questionnaires. Before DNA extraction, prospective study blood samples were shipped either frozen or at room temperature.

The immunoSEQ Assay, a bias-controlled multiplex PCR, was used to amplify TCRbeta CDR3 regions from genomic DNA. The authors processed their data as follows. Nucleated cell counts per sample were estimated from amplification of reference gene primers within the assay. To quantify the absolute abundance of each unique TCRbeta CDR3 rearrangement, sequence reads were collapsed and filtered. For each sample, productive Simpson clonality was calculated as the square root of Simpson's diversity index over productive rearrangements. The clones in this table, taken by TCRdb from immuneACCESS, are in-frame only. Not every clone is retained; where verified, under half of the shortfall comes from an unresolved V gene, and the cause of the rest is unknown. The DNA gave D and trimming, while V, J and clone size come from that table. The sample data list over 250,000 clones, and roughly 90% of these were observed just once. More than 8.5% of the sample goes to the ten largest clones.

As to this clone: No cognate antigen has been identified for it. Base-call qualities are not available, and no considerably larger clone is one nucleotide away.

The TCR sequence derives from a woman under 30 who had recovered from COVID-19. What was sequenced was PBMCs or T cells enriched from blood (not recorded which). The sequence is built from TRBV10-3 and TRBJ1-2, with no D gene named confidently. The CDR3 corresponds to CAIPDSGGYTF. The DNA sequence is given as TGTGCCATTCCAGATTCTGGCGGCTACACCTTC.